This T cell receptor (beta chain) was recovered during a study of T-cell reconstitution after alpha-beta-depleted transplantation in children. This clonotype was seen more than once but under ten times. Trimming left V 5 bases short and J 6 bases short, with 12 bases between. The germline CDR1 and CDR2 sequences are MNHNS and SASEGT. CDR3 length equals 13 residues. Molecular barcoding with unique molecular identifiers was used for the TCRbeta library. MiXCR, run by TCRdb on the PCR reads, gives a single entry per CDR3 protein. The sample gives just under 350,000 distinct CDR3 sequences, about 16% of which show up once; around 41% is in the top ten.

V usage is TRBV6-1 and J usage is TRBJ2-3; D is ambiguous. This clonotype originated in a male patient aged 2 to 9 who had a stem cell transplant for acute lymphoblastic leukemia, so the T cells may come from the graft donor. The input for sequencing was PBMCs, mostly from graft donor cells, taken 360 days after TCRalphabeta/CD19-depleted stem cell transplant. The CDR3 nucleotides are TGTGCCAGCAGTCCCAACATGTGGGATACGCAGTATTTT. Residues: CASSPNMWDTQYF.